This note documents a single TCR beta chain sequence. CDR3 length equals 12 residues. The germline V gene encodes CDR1 LNHDA and CDR2 SQIVND (reference sequence). V was pared by 8 bases and J by 6 bases, with 11 bases between. This sample was taken from a study of blood T cell repertoires in COVID-19. Study-level information: The samples span acute and convalescent COVID-19 from the United States, Italy and Spain. PBMCs, B-cell-depleted T cells, or T cells were the source of the cDNA or gDNA that made up the material.

Seattle cases were enrolled at active infection and followed longitudinally. In the original processing: Amplifying reference gene primers gave estimates of nucleated cell counts. Clones were sequenced by immunoSEQ multiplex PCR, and TCRdb holds only the in-frame ones, with some missing. V, J and clone size are those of that table, while D and trimming were read from the DNA. The sample contains around 400,000 clones, about 89% of which appear only once. The receptor was isolated from a woman aged 25 to 39 with COVID-19, enrolled during active disease. Sequenced input: peripheral blood. This chain uses TRBV19 with TRBJ2-4, with D tentatively TRBD1 (6 bases). The CDR3 is CASGQGTNIQYF. As DNA, the CDR3 is TGTGCCAGTGGCCAGGGGACAAACATTCAGTACTTC.